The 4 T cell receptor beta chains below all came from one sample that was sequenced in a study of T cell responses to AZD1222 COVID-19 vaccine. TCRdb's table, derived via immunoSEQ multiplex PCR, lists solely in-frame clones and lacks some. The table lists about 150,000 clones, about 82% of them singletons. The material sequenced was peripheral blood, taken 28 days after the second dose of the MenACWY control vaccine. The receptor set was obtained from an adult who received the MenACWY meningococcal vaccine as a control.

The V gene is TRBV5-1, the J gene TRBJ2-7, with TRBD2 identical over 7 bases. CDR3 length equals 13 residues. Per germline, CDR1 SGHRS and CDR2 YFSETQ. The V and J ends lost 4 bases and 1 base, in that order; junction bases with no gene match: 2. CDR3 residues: CASSEGLSYEQYF. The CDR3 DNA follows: TGCGCCAGCAGCGAGGGACTATCCTACGAGCAGTACTTC.

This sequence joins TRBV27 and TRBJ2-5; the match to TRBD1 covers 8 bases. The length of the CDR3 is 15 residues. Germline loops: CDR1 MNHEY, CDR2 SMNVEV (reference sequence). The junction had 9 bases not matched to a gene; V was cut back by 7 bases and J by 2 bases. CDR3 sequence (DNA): TGTGCCAGCACTCTCCGGACAGGGATGCAAGAGACCCAGTACTTC. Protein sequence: CASTLRTGMQETQYF.

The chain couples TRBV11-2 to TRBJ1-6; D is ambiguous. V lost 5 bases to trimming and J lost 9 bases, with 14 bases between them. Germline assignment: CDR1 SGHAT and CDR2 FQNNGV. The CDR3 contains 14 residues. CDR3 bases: TGTGCCAGCAGCCATCGCGGGATCTTTTCACCCCTCCACTTT. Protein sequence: CASSHRGIFSPLHF.

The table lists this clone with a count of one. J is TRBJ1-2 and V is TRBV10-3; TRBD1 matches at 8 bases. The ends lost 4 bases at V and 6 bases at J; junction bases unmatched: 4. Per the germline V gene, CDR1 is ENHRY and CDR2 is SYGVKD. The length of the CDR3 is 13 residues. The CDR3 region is CAISAGTGHGYTF. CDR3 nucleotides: TGTGCCATCAGTGCCGGGACAGGCCATGGCTACACCTTC.